This T cell receptor beta chain was captured in a study of read filtering for tumor transcriptome and immune sequencing. Looking at the study overall: Revised staging placed fewer than ten patients in R-ISS I, 15 to 20 in II, 6 or 7 in III.

This library used 300 to 450 ng RNA and molecular barcoded adaptors spanning alpha/delta and beta/gamma chains. TCRdb ran MiXCR on the reads and lists one entry per CDR3 protein. This sample has over 45,000 distinct CDR3 sequences, with 20% to 25% found just once. This clonotype was picked up many times. The CDR3 totals 18 residues. Trimming cost V 4 bases and J 0 bases; bases outside gene matches: 11. The receptor's source is a donor aged 40 or older with multiple myeloma. The chain is built from TRBV12-3 or TRBV12-4 and TRBJ2-3; 9 bases line up with TRBD1. Sequencing input: a population of CD138-negative cells sorted from bone marrow. The CDR3 reads CASSYPGQGSPSTDTQYF. The CDR3 DNA reads TGTGCCAGCAGTTACCCGGGACAGGGCTCCCCTAGCACAGATACGCAGTATTTT.